The rows below give T cell receptor beta chains drawn from one sample of a study of CD8 T cells in Susac syndrome. TCRdb processed the immunoSEQ multiplex PCR reads anew with MiXCR; each CDR3 protein has one entry. The data contain roughly 300,000 distinct CDR3 sequences, approximately 84% of them singletons. The specimen sequenced was CD8+ T cells from PBMCs. All receptors derive from a human donor with multiple sclerosis. Both conserved end residues are part of each CDR3. The D gene is left open where the match is weak. Some rows have no size entry. The others give once, few or many, or a class for an expanded clone.

cdr3_nt cdr3_aa j_call d_call v_call clone_size cdr3_length
TGTGCCAGCAGCCCTGCGGGAGGGATATACAATGAGCAGTTCTTC CASSPAGGIYNEQFF TRBJ2-1 TRBD2 TRBV14 - 15
TGTGCCAGCAGAACCGACAGGGAGGCGTCCCAACAAGAGACCCAGTACTTC CASRTDREASQQETQYF TRBJ2-5 - TRBV28 - 17
TGTGCCAGCAGCCTCGGCCGAGGGCTAGCGGGAGGAAGTGAGCAGTTCTTC CASSLGRGLAGGSEQFF TRBJ2-1 TRBD2 TRBV14 - 17
TGTGCCAGCAGTTACTCGGGGGGGGGCAATGAGCAGTTCTTC CASSYSGGGNEQFF TRBJ2-1 TRBD2 TRBV6-2/TRBV6-3 - 14
TGCAGCGTTTGGAAGGGGGAGCAGTACTTC CSVWKGEQYF TRBJ2-7 - TRBV29-1 once 10
TGTGCCATCAGTGAGACTGGGACCACAAACACCGGGGAGCTGTTTTTT CAISETGTTNTGELFF TRBJ2-2 - TRBV10-3 - 16
TGTGCTAGCAGCCCATCTAGCTGGGGGGATACGCAGTATTTT CASSPSSWGDTQYF TRBJ2-3 - TRBV3-1 - 14
TGCGCCAGCAGCTTCCCCCGGGACAGGGTCAATGAGCAGTTCTTC CASSFPRDRVNEQFF TRBJ2-1 TRBD1 TRBV5-1 - 15
TGTGCCAGCAGCGTAGGACAGGACGGGTCTTCACCCCTCCACTTT CASSVGQDGSSPLHF TRBJ1-6 - TRBV9 - 15
TGCAGCGTTGAAGGGACGGGTGGCACTGAAGCTTTCTTT CSVEGTGGTEAFF TRBJ1-1 - TRBV29-1 - 13
TGTGCCAGCAGCCAAGGGGTCGGGGGATACAATGAGCAGTTCTTC CASSQGVGGYNEQFF TRBJ2-1 - TRBV16 - 15
TGTGCCAGCAGTTTATTTCTCGCGAACACCGGGGAGCTGTTTTTT CASSLFLANTGELFF TRBJ2-2 - TRBV27 - 15
TGCGCCAGCAGCTGGACTTCGGCACGCGAATCAGATACGCAGTATTTT CASSWTSARESDTQYF TRBJ2-3 - TRBV5-1 - 16
TGTGCTAGTGGTTGGGACTGGGCCAGGGGGGTAGGCGAGCAGTACTTC CASGWDWARGVGEQYF TRBJ2-7 - TRBV12-5 - 16
TGTGCCAGCAGCTCTCCCATAAGTGAGCAGTTCTTC CASSSPISEQFF TRBJ2-1 - TRBV28 - 12
TGTGCCAGCAGCCAACCCAAAGCTCGGGGCGGGAGTGCTTTTGAAGCTTTCTTT CASSQPKARGGSAFEAFF TRBJ1-1 - TRBV14 - 18
TGTGCCAGCAGCCCAAGTTGGGGCTACGAGCAGTACTTC CASSPSWGYEQYF TRBJ2-7 - TRBV9 once 13